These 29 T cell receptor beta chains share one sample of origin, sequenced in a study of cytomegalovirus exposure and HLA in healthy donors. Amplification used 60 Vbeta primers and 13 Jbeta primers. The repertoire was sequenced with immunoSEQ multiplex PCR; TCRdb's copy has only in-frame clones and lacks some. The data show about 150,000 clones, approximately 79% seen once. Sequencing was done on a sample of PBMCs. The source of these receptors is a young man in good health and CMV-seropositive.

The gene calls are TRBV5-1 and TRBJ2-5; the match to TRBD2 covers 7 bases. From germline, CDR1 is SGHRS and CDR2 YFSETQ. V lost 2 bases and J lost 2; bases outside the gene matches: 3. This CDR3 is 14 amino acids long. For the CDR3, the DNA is TGCGCCAGCAGCTTACTAGCGCGACAAGAGACCCAGTACTTC. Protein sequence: CASSLLARQETQYF.

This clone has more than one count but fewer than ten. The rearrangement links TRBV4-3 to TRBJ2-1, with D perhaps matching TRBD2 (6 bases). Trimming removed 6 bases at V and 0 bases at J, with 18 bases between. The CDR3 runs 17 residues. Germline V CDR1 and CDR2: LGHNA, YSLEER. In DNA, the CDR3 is TGCGCCAGCAGTCAGAGGCTAGCGAGACACTCCTACAATGAGCAGTTCTTC. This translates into CASSQRLARHSYNEQFF.

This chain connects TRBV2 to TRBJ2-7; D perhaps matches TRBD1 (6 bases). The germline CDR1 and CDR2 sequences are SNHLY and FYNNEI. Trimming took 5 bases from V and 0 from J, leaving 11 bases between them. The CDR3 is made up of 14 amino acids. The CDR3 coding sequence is TGTGCCAGCAGTTACCGGGACAACTCCTACGAGCAGTACTTC. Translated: CASSYRDNSYEQYF. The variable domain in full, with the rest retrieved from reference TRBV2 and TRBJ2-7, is EPEVTQTPSHQVTQMGQEVILRCVPISNHLYFYWYRQILGQKVEFLVSFYNNEISEKSEIFDDQFSVERPDGSNFTLKIRSTKLEDSAMYFCASSYRDNSYEQYFGPGTRLTVT.

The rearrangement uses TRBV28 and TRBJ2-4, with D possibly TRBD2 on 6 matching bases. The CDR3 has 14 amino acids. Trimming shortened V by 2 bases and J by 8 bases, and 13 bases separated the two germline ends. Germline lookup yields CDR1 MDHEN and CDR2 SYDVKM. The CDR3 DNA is TGTGCCAGCAGTTTAGCGGGGAGTTCTGACATTCAGTACTTC. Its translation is CASSLAGSSDIQYF. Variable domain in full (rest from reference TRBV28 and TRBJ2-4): DVKVTQSSRYLVKRTGEKVFLECVQDMDHENMFWYRQDPGLGLRLIYFSYDVKMKEKGDIPEGYSVSREKKERFSLILESASTNQTSMYLCASSLAGSSDIQYFGAGTRLSVL.

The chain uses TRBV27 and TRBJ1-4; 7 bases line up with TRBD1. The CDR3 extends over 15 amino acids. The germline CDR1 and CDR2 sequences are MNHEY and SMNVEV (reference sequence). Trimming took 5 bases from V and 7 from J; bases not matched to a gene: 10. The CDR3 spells CASSPKTGIGEKLFF. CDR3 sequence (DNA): TGTGCCAGCAGTCCCAAGACAGGGATCGGTGAAAAACTGTTTTTT.

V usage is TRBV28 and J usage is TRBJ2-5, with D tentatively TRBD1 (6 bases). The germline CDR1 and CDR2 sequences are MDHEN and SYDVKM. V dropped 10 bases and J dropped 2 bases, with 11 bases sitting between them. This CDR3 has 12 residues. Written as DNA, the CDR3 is TGTGCCACCTGGGGGACACAAGAGACCCAGTACTTC. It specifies CATWGTQETQYF. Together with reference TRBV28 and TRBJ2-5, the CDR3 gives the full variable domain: DVKVTQSSRYLVKRTGEKVFLECVQDMDHENMFWYRQDPGLGLRLIYFSYDVKMKEKGDIPEGYSVSREKKERFSLILESASTNQTSMYLCATWGTQETQYFGPGTRLLVL.

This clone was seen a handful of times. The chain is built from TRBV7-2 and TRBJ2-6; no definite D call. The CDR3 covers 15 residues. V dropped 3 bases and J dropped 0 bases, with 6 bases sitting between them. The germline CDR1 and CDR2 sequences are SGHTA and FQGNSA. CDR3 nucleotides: TGTGCCAGCAGCTTGTCCAGCTCTGGGGCCAACGTCCTGACTTTC. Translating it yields CASSLSSSGANVLTF.

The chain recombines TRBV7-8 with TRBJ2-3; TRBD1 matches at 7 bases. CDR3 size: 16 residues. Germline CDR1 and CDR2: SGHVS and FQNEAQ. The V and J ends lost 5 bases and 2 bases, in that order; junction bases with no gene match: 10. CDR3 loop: CASSTTKGQITDTQYF. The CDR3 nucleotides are TGTGCCAGCAGCACCACGAAGGGACAGATCACAGATACGCAGTATTTT. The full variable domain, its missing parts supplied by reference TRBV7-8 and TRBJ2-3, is GAGVSQSPRYKVAKRGQDVALRCDPISGHVSLFWYQQALGQGPEFLTYFQNEAQLDKSGLPSDRFFAERPEGSVSTLKIQRTQQEDSAVYLCASSTTKGQITDTQYFGPGTRLTVL.

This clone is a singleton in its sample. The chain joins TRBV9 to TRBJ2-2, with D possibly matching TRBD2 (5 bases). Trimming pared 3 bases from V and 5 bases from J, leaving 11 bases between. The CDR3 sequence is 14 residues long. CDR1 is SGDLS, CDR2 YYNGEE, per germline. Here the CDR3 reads CASSALAGTGELFF. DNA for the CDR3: TGTGCCAGCAGCGCCCTAGCTGGTACCGGGGAGCTGTTTTTT.

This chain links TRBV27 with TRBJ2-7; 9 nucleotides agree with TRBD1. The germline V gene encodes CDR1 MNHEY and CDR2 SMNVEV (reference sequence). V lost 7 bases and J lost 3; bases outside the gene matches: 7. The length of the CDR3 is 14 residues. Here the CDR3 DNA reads TGTGCCAGCACCCTCAGGGACAGGGTCTACGAGCAGTACTTC. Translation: CASTLRDRVYEQYF.

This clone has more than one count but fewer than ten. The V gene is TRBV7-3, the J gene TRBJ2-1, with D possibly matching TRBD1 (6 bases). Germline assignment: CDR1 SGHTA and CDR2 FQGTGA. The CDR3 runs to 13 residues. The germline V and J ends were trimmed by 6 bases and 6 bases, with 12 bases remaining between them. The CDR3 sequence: CASSSNRANEQFF. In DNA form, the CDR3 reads TGTGCCAGCAGTTCCAACAGGGCCAATGAGCAGTTCTTC.

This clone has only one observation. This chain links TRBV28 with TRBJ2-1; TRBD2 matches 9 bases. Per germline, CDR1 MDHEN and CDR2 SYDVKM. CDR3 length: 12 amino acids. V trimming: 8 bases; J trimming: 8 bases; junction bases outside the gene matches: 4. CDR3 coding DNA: TGTGCCAGCGGACTAGCGAAAGATGAGCAGTTCTTC. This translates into CASGLAKDEQFF.

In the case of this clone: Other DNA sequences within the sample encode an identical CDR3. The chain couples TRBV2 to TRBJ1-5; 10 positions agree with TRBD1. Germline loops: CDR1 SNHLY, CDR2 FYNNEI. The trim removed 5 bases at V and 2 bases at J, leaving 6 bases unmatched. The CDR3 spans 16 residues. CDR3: CASSRDRGAGNQPQHF. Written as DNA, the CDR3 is TGTGCCAGCAGTAGGGACAGGGGAGCCGGCAATCAGCCCCAGCATTTT.

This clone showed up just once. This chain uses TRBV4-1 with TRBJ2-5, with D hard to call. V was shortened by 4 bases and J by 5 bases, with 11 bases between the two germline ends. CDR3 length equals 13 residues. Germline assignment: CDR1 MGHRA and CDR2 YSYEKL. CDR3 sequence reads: CASSPLGGETQYF. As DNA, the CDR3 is TGCGCCAGCAGCCCCCTAGGCGGCGAGACCCAGTACTTC.

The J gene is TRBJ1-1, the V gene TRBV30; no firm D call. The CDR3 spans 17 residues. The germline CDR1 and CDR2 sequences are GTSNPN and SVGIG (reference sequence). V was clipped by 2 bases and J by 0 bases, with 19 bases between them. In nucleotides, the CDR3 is TGTGCCTGGAGTTCCACGGGAGGCGCAAATTTGAACACTGAAGCTTTCTTT. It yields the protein CAWSSTGGANLNTEAFF. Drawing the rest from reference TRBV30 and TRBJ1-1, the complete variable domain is SQTIHQWPATLVQPVGSPLSLECTVEGTSNPNLYWYRQAAGRGLQLLFYSVGIGQISSEVPQNLSASRPQDRQFILSSKKLLLSDSGFYLCAWSSTGGANLNTEAFFGQGTRLTVV.

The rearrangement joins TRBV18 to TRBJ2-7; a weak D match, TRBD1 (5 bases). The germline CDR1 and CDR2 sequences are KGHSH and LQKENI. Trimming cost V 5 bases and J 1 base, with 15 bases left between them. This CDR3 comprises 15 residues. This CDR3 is CASSTGMRQSYEQYF. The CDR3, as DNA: TGTGCCAGCTCAACGGGCATGAGACAGTCCTACGAGCAGTACTTC.

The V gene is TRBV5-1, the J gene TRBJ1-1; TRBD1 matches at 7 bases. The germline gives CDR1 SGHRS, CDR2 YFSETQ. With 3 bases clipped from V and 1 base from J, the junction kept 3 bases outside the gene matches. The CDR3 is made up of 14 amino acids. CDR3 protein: CASSSQGGNTEAFF. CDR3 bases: TGCGCCAGCAGCTCGCAGGGGGGGAACACTGAAGCTTTCTTT. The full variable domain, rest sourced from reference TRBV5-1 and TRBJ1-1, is KAGVTQTPRYLIKTRGQQVTLSCSPISGHRSVSWYQQTPGQGLQFLFEYFSETQRNKGNFPGRFSGRQFSNSRSEMNVSTLELGDSALYLCASSSQGGNTEAFFGQGTRLTVV.

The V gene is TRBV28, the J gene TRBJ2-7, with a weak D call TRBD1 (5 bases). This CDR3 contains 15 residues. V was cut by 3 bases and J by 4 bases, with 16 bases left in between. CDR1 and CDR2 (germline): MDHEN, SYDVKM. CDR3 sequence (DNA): TGTGCCAGCAGTTTGAGACAGCTCCTAAAATACGAGCAGTACTTC. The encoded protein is CASSLRQLLKYEQYF.

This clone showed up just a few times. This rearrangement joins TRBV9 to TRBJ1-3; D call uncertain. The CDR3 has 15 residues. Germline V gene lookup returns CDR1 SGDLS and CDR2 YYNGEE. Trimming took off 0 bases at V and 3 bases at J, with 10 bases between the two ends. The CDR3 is CASSVAGGVGNTIYF. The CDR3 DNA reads TGTGCCAGCAGCGTAGCCGGCGGTGTTGGAAACACCATATATTTT.

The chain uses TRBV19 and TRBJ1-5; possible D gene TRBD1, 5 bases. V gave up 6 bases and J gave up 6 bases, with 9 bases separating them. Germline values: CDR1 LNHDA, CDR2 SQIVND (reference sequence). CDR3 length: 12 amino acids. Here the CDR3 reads CASRRTSQPQHF. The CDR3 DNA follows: TGTGCCAGTAGGAGGACATCTCAGCCCCAGCATTTT.

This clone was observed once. CDR3 in DNA: TGTGCCTGGAGTGAACCAGACGTGAGCGAAATTGTAGAGGAGACCCAGTACTTC. Translation: CAWSEPDVSEIVEETQYF. This chain joins TRBV30 and TRBJ2-5; D unresolved. V lost 1 base, J lost 5 bases, and 26 bases lay in between. Germline V gene data show CDR1 as GTSNPN and CDR2 as SVGIG (reference sequence). CDR3 size: 18 residues. The complete variable domain, with remaining parts taken from reference TRBV30 and TRBJ2-5, reads SQTIHQWPATLVQPVGSPLSLECTVEGTSNPNLYWYRQAAGRGLQLLFYSVGIGQISSEVPQNLSASRPQDRQFILSSKKLLLSDSGFYLCAWSEPDVSEIVEETQYFGPGTRLLVL.

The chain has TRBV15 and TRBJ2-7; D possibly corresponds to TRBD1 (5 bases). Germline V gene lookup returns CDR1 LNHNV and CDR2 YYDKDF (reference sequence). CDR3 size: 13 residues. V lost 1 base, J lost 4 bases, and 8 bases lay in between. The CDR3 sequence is CATSRVQGYEQYF. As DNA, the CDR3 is TGTGCCACCAGCAGAGTCCAGGGTTACGAGCAGTACTTC.

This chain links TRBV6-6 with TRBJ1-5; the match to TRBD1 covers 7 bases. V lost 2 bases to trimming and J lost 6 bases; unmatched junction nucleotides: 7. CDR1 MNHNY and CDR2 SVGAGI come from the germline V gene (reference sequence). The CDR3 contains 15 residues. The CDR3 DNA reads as TGTGCCAGCAGTTACGACAGGGAGAGAGGTCAGCCCCAGCATTTT. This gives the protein CASSYDRERGQPQHF.

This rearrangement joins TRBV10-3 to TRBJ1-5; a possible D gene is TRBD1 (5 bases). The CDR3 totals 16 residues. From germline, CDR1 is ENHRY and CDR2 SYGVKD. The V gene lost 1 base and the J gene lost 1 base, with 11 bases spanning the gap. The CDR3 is CAISEFASGSNQPQHF. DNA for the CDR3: TGTGCCATCAGTGAGTTCGCCTCAGGGAGCAATCAGCCCCAGCATTTT.

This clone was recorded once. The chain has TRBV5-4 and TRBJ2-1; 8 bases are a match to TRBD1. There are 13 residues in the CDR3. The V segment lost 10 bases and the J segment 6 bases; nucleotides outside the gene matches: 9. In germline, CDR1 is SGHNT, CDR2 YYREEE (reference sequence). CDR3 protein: CAGAGTGGNEQFF. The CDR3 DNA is TGTGCCGGCGCCGGGACAGGTGGCAATGAGCAGTTCTTC.

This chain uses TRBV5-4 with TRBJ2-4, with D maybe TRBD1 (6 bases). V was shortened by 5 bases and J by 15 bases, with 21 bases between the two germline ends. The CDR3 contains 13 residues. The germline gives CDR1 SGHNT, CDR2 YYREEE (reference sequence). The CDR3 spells CASRPLEDSPWYF. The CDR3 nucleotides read TGTGCCAGCAGACCCCTAGAGGACAGCCCATGGTACTTC.

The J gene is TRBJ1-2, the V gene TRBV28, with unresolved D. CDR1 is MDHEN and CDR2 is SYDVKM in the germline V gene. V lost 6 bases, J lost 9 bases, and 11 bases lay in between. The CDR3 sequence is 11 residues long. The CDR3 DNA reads TGTGCCAGCAGCCCTAAGACAAGCTACACCTTC. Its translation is CASSPKTSYTF.

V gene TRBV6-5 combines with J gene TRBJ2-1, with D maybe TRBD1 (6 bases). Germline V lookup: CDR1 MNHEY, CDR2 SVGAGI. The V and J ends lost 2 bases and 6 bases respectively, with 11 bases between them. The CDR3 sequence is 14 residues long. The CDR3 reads CASSYGTRGNEQFF. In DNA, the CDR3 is TGTGCCAGCAGTTACGGGACCAGGGGCAATGAGCAGTTCTTC.

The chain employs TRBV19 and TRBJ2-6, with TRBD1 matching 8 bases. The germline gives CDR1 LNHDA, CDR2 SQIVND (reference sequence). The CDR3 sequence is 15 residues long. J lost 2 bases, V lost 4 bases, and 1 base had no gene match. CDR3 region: CASSTGGAGANVLTF. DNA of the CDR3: TGTGCCAGTAGTACAGGGGGCGCTGGGGCCAACGTCCTGACTTTC.